Below, 30 T cell receptor beta chains from the same sample are listed, as sequenced in a study of OX40 agonist ivuxolimab in advanced cancers. Libraries came from the immunoSEQ multiplex PCR assay. Here the immuneACCESS table is served through TCRdb, limited to in-frame sequences with V and J called. Missing clones are a known gap in these copies; in checked studies unresolved V genes cover under half, and the rest lacks a known reason. This sample has over 65,000 clones in its table, and approximately 92% of those were observed once. In total, the top ten clones hold approximately 0.5% of the sample. The sequences come from CD4+ or CD8+ T cells sorted from blood, collected in a trial of the OX40 agonist ivuxolimab. The receptors here all came from an adult with an advanced solid tumor such as melanoma, head and neck, liver or kidney cancer.

The CDR3 DNA sequence: TGTGCCAGCAGCTTGGAGGGACTAAACTACGAGCAGTACTTC. Translating it yields CASSLEGLNYEQYF. The V gene is TRBV5-4, the J gene TRBJ2-7, with 7 bases identical to TRBD2. The CDR3 extends over 14 amino acids. The V gene's germline CDR1 is SGHNT and CDR2 YYREEE (reference sequence). The V and J ends lost 0 bases and 3 bases, in that order; junction bases with no gene match: 3.

In nucleotides, the CDR3 is TGTGCCAGCACTTCCAACTTCCAAAGGGCCGGGACAGGGGCCCCGGGGGAGCAGTACTTC. This translates into CASTSNFQRAGTGAPGEQYF. The chain is built from TRBV13 and TRBJ2-7, with 10 bases matching TRBD1. There are 20 residues in the CDR3. The ends lost 7 bases at V and 7 bases at J; junction bases unmatched: 28. Germline CDR1 PRHDT, CDR2 FYEKMQ (reference sequence).

The chain recombines TRBV10-3 with TRBJ2-7; a weak D match, TRBD2 (7 bases). This CDR3 comprises 13 residues. Trimming pared 9 bases from V and 4 bases from J, leaving 16 bases between. Germline lookup yields CDR1 ENHRY and CDR2 SYGVKD. As DNA, the CDR3 is TGTGCCATGGGGGGCGGGAGAGGGTACGAGCAGTACTTC. This codes for CAMGGGRGYEQYF.

The chain links TRBV5-1 to TRBJ2-7; 9 bases match TRBD2. After removal of 0 bases from V and 2 bases from J, the junction contained 6 bases not matched to a gene. Germline-derived CDR1 and CDR2 are SGHRS and YFSETQ. This CDR3 has 16 residues. The CDR3 here is CASSLAASGAPYEQYF. The CDR3 DNA reads TGCGCCAGCAGCTTGGCGGCTAGCGGGGCCCCCTACGAGCAGTACTTC.

This chain links TRBV7-2 with TRBJ1-3; 7 nucleotides align to TRBD1. The CDR3 totals 15 residues. In germline, CDR1 is SGHTA, CDR2 FQGNSA. The V gene end was trimmed by 3 bases and the J gene end by 2 bases; junction bases not matched to a gene: 4. Here the CDR3 reads CASSFFTGAGNTIYF. Here the CDR3 DNA reads TGTGCCAGCAGCTTTTTTACAGGGGCTGGAAACACCATATATTTT.

The chain couples TRBV30 to TRBJ1-4; D possibly corresponds to TRBD1 (5 bases). Germline CDR1 reads GTSNPN; CDR2 reads SVGIG (reference sequence). CDR3 length: 15 residues. Trimming pared 2 bases from V and 3 bases from J, leaving 13 bases between. CDR3 in DNA: TGTGCCTGGAGTAGGGGTTCGGGTTCTAATGAAAAACTGTTTTTT. This translates into CAWSRGSGSNEKLFF.

The J gene is TRBJ2-2, the V gene TRBV27; 7 positions match TRBD1. CDR1 MNHEY and CDR2 SMNVEV come from the germline V gene (reference sequence). The CDR3 is 14 residues long. V lost 7 bases, J lost 3 bases, and 5 bases stayed unmatched. CDR3 protein: CASTPGQHTGELFF. CDR3 DNA: TGTGCCAGCACCCCGGGACAGCACACCGGGGAGCTGTTTTTT.

This sequence joins TRBV4-3 and TRBJ2-1, with a possible D match to TRBD1 (5 bases). Trimming pared 4 bases from V and 5 bases from J, leaving 9 bases between. The germline gives CDR1 LGHNA, CDR2 YSLEER. CDR3 length: 13 amino acids. The CDR3 here is CASSLGRDNEQFF. CDR3 nucleotide sequence: TGCGCCAGCAGCCTCGGCAGGGACAATGAGCAGTTCTTC.

The genes are TRBV6-5 and TRBJ1-6; no firm D call. V lost 2 bases and J 8 bases, leaving 4 bases between the germline ends. The CDR3 spans 12 residues. Looked up from germline, CDR1 is MNHEY and CDR2 is SVGAGI. The CDR3 reads CASSYRDSPLHF. The CDR3 DNA follows: TGTGCCAGCAGTTACAGGGATTCACCCCTCCACTTT.

The V call is TRBV28, the J call TRBJ2-3; D is perhaps TRBD2 (5 bases). The CDR3 runs to 14 residues. The germline V and J ends were trimmed by 1 base and 7 bases, with 12 bases remaining between them. Germline values: CDR1 MDHEN, CDR2 SYDVKM. CDR3 amino acids: CASSLLLEANTQYF. In DNA form, the CDR3 reads TGTGCCAGCAGTTTATTACTAGAGGCTAATACGCAGTATTTT.

The rearrangement uses TRBV5-5 and TRBJ2-6; TRBD1 is a possible D gene (6 bases). CDR3 length equals 17 residues. V was pared by 0 bases and J by 2 bases, with 12 bases between. CDR1 SGHKS and CDR2 YYEKEE come from the germline V gene (reference sequence). The CDR3: CASSLVAGVTGANVLTF. The CDR3 bases are TGTGCCAGCAGCTTGGTGGCAGGGGTCACTGGGGCCAACGTCCTGACTTTC.

To note about this clone: The junction differs from germline at one of its ends, possibly a read error. Here the CDR3 reads CASSQHLGDTQYF. The CDR3 DNA is TGTGCTAGCAGCCAGCACCTGGGAGATACGCAGTATTTT. The rearrangement uses TRBV7-7 and TRBJ2-3; no clear D. The CDR3 length is 13 residues. CDR1 and CDR2 from the germline V gene are SSHAT and FNYEAQ (reference sequence). The full variable domain, its missing parts supplied by reference TRBV7-7 and TRBJ2-3, is GAGVSQSPRYKVTKRGQDVTLRCDPISSHATLYWYQQALGQGPEFLTYFNYEAQPDKSGLPSDRFSAERPEGSISTLTIQRTEQRDSAMYRCASSQHLGDTQYFGPGTRLTVL.

The V call is TRBV7-2, the J call TRBJ2-7; 9 bases align to TRBD2. This CDR3 is built from 15 residues. Per germline, CDR1 SGHTA and CDR2 FQGNSA. V shed 5 bases and J 3 bases; nucleotides not matched to a gene: 8. The CDR3 sequence is CASSAGISGSYEQYF. CDR3 DNA: TGTGCCAGCAGCGCAGGGATTAGCGGGAGCTACGAGCAGTACTTC.

The chain has TRBV11-3 and TRBJ2-3; 8 bases fit TRBD1. Germline values: CDR1 SGHNT, CDR2 YENEEA. The CDR3 is 16 residues long. J lost 4 bases, V lost 0 bases, and 6 bases had no gene match. The CDR3 DNA reads TGTGCCAGCAGCTTAGATGGCGGACAGGGTTCAGATACGCAGTATTTT. Encoded protein: CASSLDGGQGSDTQYF.

The J gene is TRBJ2-1, the V gene TRBV27, with TRBD1 matching 8 bases. There are 14 residues in the CDR3. Germline values: CDR1 MNHEY, CDR2 SMNVEV (reference sequence). With 6 bases clipped from V and 4 bases from J, the junction kept 5 bases outside the gene matches. CDR3 in DNA: TGTGCCAGCAGCAGGGACAGGAGATACAATGAGCAGTTCTTC. Its protein product is CASSRDRRYNEQFF.

The genes are TRBV30 and TRBJ1-1, with D possibly TRBD1 on 6 matching bases. The germline V gene has CDR1 GTSNPN and CDR2 SVGIG (reference sequence). The CDR3 sequence is 16 residues long. Trimming pared 0 bases from V and 10 bases from J, leaving 24 bases between. The CDR3 DNA is TGTGCCTGGAGTGTTACTCCGACAGGTCGACTTAGGGGAGCTTTCTTT. Protein sequence: CAWSVTPTGRLRGAFF.

The DNA of the CDR3 is TGCGCCAGCAGCAGTTTAGTCTCTGGAAACACCATATATTTT. Its translation is CASSSLVSGNTIYF. The chain has TRBV4-1 and TRBJ1-3; D gene unclear. Germline CDR1 MGHRA, CDR2 YSYEKL. V was pared by 5 bases and J by 0 bases, with 8 bases between. The CDR3 has 14 amino acids.

V and J are TRBV4-2 and TRBJ2-3; TRBD2 matches 7 bases. J lost 2 bases, V lost 5 bases, and 7 bases had no gene match. This CDR3 contains 15 residues. The germline V gene has CDR1 LGHNA and CDR2 YNFKEQ. CDR3 sequence: CASSLGRAATDTQYF. CDR3 nucleotides: TGTGCCAGCAGCTTGGGGAGGGCAGCCACAGATACGCAGTATTTT.

The chain couples TRBV6-4 to TRBJ2-1, with TRBD2 matching 14 bases. This CDR3 comprises 16 residues. Trimming cost V 5 bases and J 9 bases; bases outside gene matches: 9. Germline loops: CDR1 MRHNA, CDR2 SNTAGT. Here the CDR3 DNA reads TGTGCCAGCAGTAGGACGACTAGCGGGAGGGTAGGTGAGCAGTTCTTC. It yields the protein CASSRTTSGRVGEQFF.

V is TRBV15 and J is TRBJ2-2, with 9 bases that match TRBD1. The CDR3 is 14 amino acids. Germline lookup yields CDR1 LNHNV and CDR2 YYDKDF (reference sequence). Trimming cost V 5 bases and J 5 bases; bases outside gene matches: 3. The CDR3 protein is CATSRTGETGELFF. DNA of the CDR3: TGTGCCACCAGCCGGACAGGGGAGACCGGGGAGCTGTTTTTT.

This chain connects TRBV5-4 to TRBJ2-7; perhaps D is TRBD1 or TRBD2 (5 bases each). Between the trimmed V and J ends, which lost 4 bases and 0 bases, there was a span of 11 bases. This CDR3 comprises 14 residues. From germline, CDR1 is SGHNT and CDR2 YYREEE (reference sequence). The DNA for the CDR3 is TGTGCCAGCAGCCGTGGGGGATTCTCCTACGAGCAGTACTTC. As protein: CASSRGGFSYEQYF. The full variable domain, rest sourced from reference TRBV5-4 and TRBJ2-7, is ETGVTQSPTHLIKTRGQQVTLRCSSQSGHNTVSWYQQALGQGPQFIFQYYREEENGRGNFPPRFSGLQFPNYSSELNVNALELDDSALYLCASSRGGFSYEQYFGPGTRLTVT.

V gene TRBV10-3 combines with J gene TRBJ1-1; D call uncertain. Deletions cut 2 bases from V and 2 bases from J, with 15 bases between. The CDR3 loop spans 16 amino acids. Looked up from germline, CDR1 is ENHRY and CDR2 is SYGVKD. For the CDR3, the DNA is TGTGCCATCAGTGAGGGTATTTGGGCCAGCAACACTGAAGCTTTCTTT. This encodes CAISEGIWASNTEAFF.

The rearrangement links TRBV7-3 to TRBJ2-1; 8 bases are a match to TRBD2. Trimming took 3 bases from V and 10 from J; bases not matched to a gene: 14. The CDR3 loop spans 16 amino acids. Per germline, CDR1 SGHTA and CDR2 FQGTGA. CDR3 sequence reads: CASSFPTSAYSREQFF. CDR3 nucleotides: TGTGCCAGCAGCTTCCCGACTAGCGCCTACTCGAGGGAGCAGTTCTTC. The variable domain in full, with the rest retrieved from reference TRBV7-3 and TRBJ2-1, is GAGVSQTPSNKVTEKGKYVELRCDPISGHTALYWYRQSLGQGPEFLIYFQGTGAADDSGLPNDRFFAVRPEGSVSTLKIQRTERGDSAVYLCASSFPTSAYSREQFFGPGTRLTVL.

The chain employs TRBV19 and TRBJ2-2; D tentatively fits TRBD1 or TRBD2 (6 bases each). The V end lost 1 base, the J end lost 5 bases, and 11 bases lay between the germline ends. Germline-derived CDR1 and CDR2 are LNHDA and SQIVND (reference sequence). This CDR3 is 15 amino acids long. Written as DNA, the CDR3 is TGTGCCAGTAGTATAGCTGCGGGACAAACCGGGGAGCTGTTTTTT. It specifies CASSIAAGQTGELFF.

The chain joins TRBV5-6 to TRBJ2-3, with D hard to call. The CDR3 spans 12 residues. Germline loops: CDR1 SGHDT, CDR2 YYEEEE. V was pared by 0 bases and J by 4 bases, with 3 bases between. As DNA, the CDR3 is TGTGCCAGCAGCTTGGCCCCAGATACGCAGTATTTT. The encoded protein is CASSLAPDTQYF.

This chain uses TRBV6-6 with TRBJ1-1; TRBD1 matches 7 bases. J lost 6 bases, V lost 1 base, and 2 bases had no gene match. Germline assignment: CDR1 MNHNY and CDR2 SVGAGI (reference sequence). The length of the CDR3 is 13 residues. This CDR3 reads CASSYFDRAEAFF. CDR3 DNA: TGTGCCAGCAGTTACTTTGACAGGGCTGAAGCTTTCTTT.

The CDR3 nucleotides read TGTGCCAGCAGCTTACCCGGGACAGGGAGTGGCTATGGCTACACCTTC. Translated, it gives CASSLPGTGSGYGYTF. V is TRBV11-2 and J is TRBJ1-2; 9 bases match TRBD1. The CDR3 runs 16 residues. Losses at the gene ends were 2 bases for V and 4 bases for J; bases not matched to a gene: 8. The germline V gene has CDR1 SGHAT and CDR2 FQNNGV.

This clone was counted once. The chain carries TRBV6-1 and TRBJ1-2; D perhaps matches TRBD1 (5 bases). Looked up from germline, CDR1 is MNHNS and CDR2 is SASEGT. This CDR3 is 13 amino acids long. Between the trimmed V and J ends, which lost 9 bases and 8 bases, there was a span of 19 bases. The DNA for the CDR3 is TGTGCCAGTGAACCGGGGGGTAGGAAAGGCTACACCTTC. Translated, it gives CASEPGGRKGYTF.

The count of this clone is one. This chain joins TRBV4-1 and TRBJ2-4; 9 positions match TRBD1. The CDR3 sequence is 19 residues long. Germline V gene lookup returns CDR1 MGHRA and CDR2 YSYEKL. J was trimmed by 0 bases and V by 1 base; bases with no gene match: 10. The CDR3 DNA reads as TGCGCCAGCAGCCAAGGTCTCTCGACAGGGGGTGCAGCCAAAAACATTCAGTACTTC. Translated: CASSQGLSTGGAAKNIQYF.

As to this clone: A much larger clone differs by one base, so this may be a read error. The same CDR3 also results from other DNA sequences found in this sample. This rearrangement joins TRBV7-9 to TRBJ2-2, with TRBD2 matching over 7 bases. The V gene end was trimmed by 4 bases and the J gene end by 1 base; junction bases not matched to a gene: 6. Germline V gene lookup returns CDR1 SEHNR and CDR2 FQNEAQ (reference sequence). This CDR3 has 16 amino acids. Here the CDR3 DNA reads TGTGCCAGCAGCTCTGCTAGCGGTGTGAACACCGGGGAGCTGTTTTTT. This encodes CASSSASGVNTGELFF.